The present T cell receptor beta chain was sequenced within a study of control samples from healthy donors and cancer patients. The assay was immunoSEQ multiplex PCR, and TCRdb's table has in-frame clones only and misses some. The data contain approximately 100,000 clones, 90% of them singletons. The V and J ends lost 2 bases and 2 bases, in that order; junction bases with no gene match: 10. Per germline, CDR1 KGHSH and CDR2 LQKENI. This CDR3 comprises 19 residues. Sequencing was performed on blood. The source is a woman in her late teens or twenties in good health. The chain combines TRBV18 with TRBJ1-6; 9 bases align to TRBD1. CDR3 sequence reads: CASSPSGTGIGTYNSPLHF. Written as DNA, the CDR3 is TGTGCCAGCTCACCATCCGGGACAGGGATAGGGACCTATAATTCACCCCTCCACTTT.